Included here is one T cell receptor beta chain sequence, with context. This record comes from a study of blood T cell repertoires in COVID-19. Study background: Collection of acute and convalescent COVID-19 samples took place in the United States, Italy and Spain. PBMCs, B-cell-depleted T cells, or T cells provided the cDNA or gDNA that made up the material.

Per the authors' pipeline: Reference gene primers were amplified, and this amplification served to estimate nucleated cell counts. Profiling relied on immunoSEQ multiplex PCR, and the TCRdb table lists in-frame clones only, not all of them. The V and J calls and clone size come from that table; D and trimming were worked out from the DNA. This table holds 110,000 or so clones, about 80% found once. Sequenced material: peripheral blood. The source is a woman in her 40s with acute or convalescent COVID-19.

In DNA form, the CDR3 reads TGCGCCAGCAGTGATTCGCTAGCGGGGGGGCACAGGGAGCAGTACTTC. This translates into CASSDSLAGGHREQYF. The chain links TRBV10-2 to TRBJ2-7; 12 bases agree with TRBD2. This CDR3 is 16 amino acids long. The junction had 10 bases not matched to a gene; V was cut back by 3 bases and J by 7 bases. From germline, CDR1 is WSHSY and CDR2 SAAADI.